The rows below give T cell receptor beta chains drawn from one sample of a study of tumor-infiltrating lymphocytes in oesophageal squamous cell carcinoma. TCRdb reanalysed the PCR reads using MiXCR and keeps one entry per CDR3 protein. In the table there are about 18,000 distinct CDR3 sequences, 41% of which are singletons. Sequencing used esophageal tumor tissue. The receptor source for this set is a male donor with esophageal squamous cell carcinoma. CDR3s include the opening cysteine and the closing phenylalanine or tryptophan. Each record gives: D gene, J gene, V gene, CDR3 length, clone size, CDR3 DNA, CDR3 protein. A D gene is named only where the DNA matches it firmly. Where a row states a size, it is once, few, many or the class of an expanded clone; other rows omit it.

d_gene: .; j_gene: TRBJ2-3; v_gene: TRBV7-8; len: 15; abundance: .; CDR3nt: TGTGCCAGCAGCTTAGTGGGGATATGGGCAGATACGCAGTATTTT; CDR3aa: CASSLVGIWADTQYF
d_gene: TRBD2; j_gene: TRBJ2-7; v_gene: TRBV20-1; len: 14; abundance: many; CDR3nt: TGCAGTGCTAGTAGGGCTAGCGGGTCCTACGAGCAGTACTTC; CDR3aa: CSASRASGSYEQYF
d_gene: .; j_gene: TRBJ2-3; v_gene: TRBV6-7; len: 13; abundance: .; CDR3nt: TGTGCCAGCAGTTACTCTTCAGCGAAAACGCAGTATTTT; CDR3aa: CASSYSSAKTQYF
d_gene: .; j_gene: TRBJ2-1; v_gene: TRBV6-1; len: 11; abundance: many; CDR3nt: TGTGCCAGCATTCTGGGGTCCCAGCAGTTCTTC; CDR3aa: CASILGSQQFF
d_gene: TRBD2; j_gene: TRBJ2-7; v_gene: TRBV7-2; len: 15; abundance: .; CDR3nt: TGTGCCAGCAGCTTAGCTCTAGCGGGGGGTTACGAGCAGTACTTC; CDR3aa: CASSLALAGGYEQYF
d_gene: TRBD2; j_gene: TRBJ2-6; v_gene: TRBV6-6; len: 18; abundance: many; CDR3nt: TGTGCCAGCAGTTACGGACTAGCGGGCCGCTCTGGGGCCAACGTCCTGACTTTC; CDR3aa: CASSYGLAGRSGANVLTF
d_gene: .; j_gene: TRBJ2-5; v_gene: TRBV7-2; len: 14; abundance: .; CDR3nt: TGTGCCAGCAGCTTAGTCGCTAGTCCCGAGACCCAGTACTTC; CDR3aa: CASSLVASPETQYF
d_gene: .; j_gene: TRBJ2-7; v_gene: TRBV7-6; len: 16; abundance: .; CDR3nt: TGTGCTAGCAGCTTACCACACAGGGTCGGAGCCTACGAGCAGTACTTC; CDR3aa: CASSLPHRVGAYEQYF
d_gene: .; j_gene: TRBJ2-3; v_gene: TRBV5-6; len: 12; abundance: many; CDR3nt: TGTGCCAGCAGTTTGACCCAAGATACGCAGTATTTT; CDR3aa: CASSLTQDTQYF
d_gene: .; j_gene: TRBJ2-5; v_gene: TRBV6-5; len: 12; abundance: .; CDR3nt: TGTGCCAGCAGTCTGACCGAGCTAAAGCAGTACTTC; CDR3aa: CASSLTELKQYF
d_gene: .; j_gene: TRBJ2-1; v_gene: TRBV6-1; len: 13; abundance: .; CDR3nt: TGTGCCAGCAGGCCCTCCGGGACATCCGAGCAGTTCTTC; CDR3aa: CASRPSGTSEQFF
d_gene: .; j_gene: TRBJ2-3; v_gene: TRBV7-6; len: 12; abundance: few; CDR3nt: TGTGCCAGCAGCCCTGAAACAGATACGCAGTATTTT; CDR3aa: CASSPETDTQYF
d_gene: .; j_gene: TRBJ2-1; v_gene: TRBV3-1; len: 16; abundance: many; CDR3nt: TGTGCCAGCAGCCAAGATTTGGCGGGCCCTTACAATGAGCAGTTCTTC; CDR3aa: CASSQDLAGPYNEQFF
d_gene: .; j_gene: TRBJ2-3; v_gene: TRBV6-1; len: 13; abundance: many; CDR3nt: TGTGCCAGCAGTTATGGGGGTGCAGATACGCAGTATTTT; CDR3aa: CASSYGGADTQYF
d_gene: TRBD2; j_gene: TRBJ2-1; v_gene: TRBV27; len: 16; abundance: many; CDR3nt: TGTGCCAGCAGCCCCATCCTAGCGGGAGGCGGCAATGAGCAGTTCTTC; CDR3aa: CASSPILAGGGNEQFF
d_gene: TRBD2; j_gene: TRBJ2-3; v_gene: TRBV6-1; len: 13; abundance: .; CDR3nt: TGTGCCAGCAGGACTAGCGGGGGAGATACGCAGTATTTT; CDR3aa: CASRTSGGDTQYF
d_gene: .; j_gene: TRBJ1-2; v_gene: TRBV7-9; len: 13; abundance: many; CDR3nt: TGTGCCAGCAGCCAGAGGAACAGGGACGGCTACACCTTC; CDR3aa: CASSQRNRDGYTF
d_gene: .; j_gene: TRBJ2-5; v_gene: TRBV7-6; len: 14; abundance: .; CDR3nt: TGTGCCAGCAGCTCGCGGCCAGGGACGGAGACCCAGTACTTC; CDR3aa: CASSSRPGTETQYF